This T cell receptor (beta chain) is from a study of T cell responses to AZD1222 COVID-19 vaccine. General study points: All repertoire sampling was performed exclusively after the peak T cell response. Targets within unmutated variant regions were reportedly found for nearly half of spike-specific TCRs. Clonal diversity may have been underestimated, and the donors were mostly white British, with more females than males.

Remarks on this clone: Its antigen is currently unknown.

Germline CDR1 is LNHDA and CDR2 is SQIVND (reference sequence). The V gene lost 3 bases and the J gene lost 4 bases, with 14 bases spanning the gap. The CDR3 loop spans 15 amino acids. Assay: immunoSEQ multiplex PCR; the TCRdb copy retains only in-frame clones and omits some. The sample lists roughly 120,000 clones, roughly 89% occurring once. Material: peripheral blood, obtained on day 0 of AZD1222 vaccination. This sequence joins TRBV19 and TRBJ2-3; D remains ambiguous. The sequence derives from an adult in good health. The CDR3 sequence: CASSIRAVPPDTQYF. In DNA form, the CDR3 reads TGTGCCAGTAGTATTAGGGCAGTCCCCCCAGATACGCAGTATTTT.